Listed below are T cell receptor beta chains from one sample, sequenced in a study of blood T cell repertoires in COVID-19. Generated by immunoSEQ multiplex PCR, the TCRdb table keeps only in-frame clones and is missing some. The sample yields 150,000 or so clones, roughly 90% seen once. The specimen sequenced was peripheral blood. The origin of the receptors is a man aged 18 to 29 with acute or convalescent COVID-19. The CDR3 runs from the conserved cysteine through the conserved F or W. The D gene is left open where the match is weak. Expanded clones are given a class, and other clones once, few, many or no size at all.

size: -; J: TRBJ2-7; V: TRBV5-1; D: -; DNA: TGCGCCAGCAGCTTGGATGGGGGAGGAGGCGAGCAGTACTTC; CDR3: CASSLDGGGGEQYF
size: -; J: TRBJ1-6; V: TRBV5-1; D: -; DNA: TGCGCCAGCAGCCCCGTTTCCGTCTATAATTCACCCCTCCACTTT; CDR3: CASSPVSVYNSPLHF
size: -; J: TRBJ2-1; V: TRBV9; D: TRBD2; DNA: TGTGCCAGCAGCGCCACGGGGGGCAATGAGCAGTTCTTC; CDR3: CASSATGGNEQFF
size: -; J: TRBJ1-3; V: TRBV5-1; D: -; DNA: TGCGCCAGCAGCACAGTCAGCGGTCTCTCTGGAAACACCATATATTTT; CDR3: CASSTVSGLSGNTIYF
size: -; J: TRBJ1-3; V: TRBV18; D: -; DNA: TGTGCCAGCTCACCAGTAATCGGGGGAGAAGCTGGAAACACCATATATTTT; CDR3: CASSPVIGGEAGNTIYF
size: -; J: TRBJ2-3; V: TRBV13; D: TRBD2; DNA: TGTGCCAGCAGCCAGCGGGAGGGCCATAACACAGATACGCAGTATTTT; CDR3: CASSQREGHNTDTQYF
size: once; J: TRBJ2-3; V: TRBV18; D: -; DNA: TGTGCCAGCTCACCACAGCTTGGAGGGAATGAAAATACGCAGTATTTT; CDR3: CASSPQLGGNENTQYF
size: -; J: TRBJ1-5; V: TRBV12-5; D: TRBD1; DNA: TGTGCTAGTGGTTCGACAGGGCGGGGTCATCAGCCCCAGCATTTT; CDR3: CASGSTGRGHQPQHF
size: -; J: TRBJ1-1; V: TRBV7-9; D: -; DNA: TGTGCCAGCAGCTTGGCCGCGAACACTGAAGCTTTCTTT; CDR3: CASSLAANTEAFF
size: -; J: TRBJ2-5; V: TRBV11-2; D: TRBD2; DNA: TGTGCCAGCAGCTTAGATCGCGGGAGGGCCGGGGAGACCCAGTACTTC; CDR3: CASSLDRGRAGETQYF
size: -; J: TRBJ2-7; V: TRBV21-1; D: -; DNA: TGTGCCAGCAGCCCACCCGGGACAGCAGATACCCATTACGAGCAGTACTTC; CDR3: CASSPPGTADTHYEQYF
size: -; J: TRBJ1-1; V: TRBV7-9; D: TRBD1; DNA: TGTGCCAGCAGCTTCCAGACAGGGGGTAGGACTGAAGCTTTCTTT; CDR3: CASSFQTGGRTEAFF
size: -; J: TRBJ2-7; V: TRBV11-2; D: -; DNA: TGTGCCAGCAGCTTAGGAAGGGGGACCTACGAGCAGTACTTC; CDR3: CASSLGRGTYEQYF
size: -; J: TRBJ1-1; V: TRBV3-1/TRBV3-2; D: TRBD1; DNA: TGTGCCAGCAGCCAAGGACAGGGCACTGAAGCTTTCTTT; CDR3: CASSQGQGTEAFF
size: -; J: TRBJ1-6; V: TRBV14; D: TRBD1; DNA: TGTGCCAGCAGCCGGCTCACCCTCGGGGGACAGTTCAATTCACCCCTCCACTTT; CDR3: CASSRLTLGGQFNSPLHF
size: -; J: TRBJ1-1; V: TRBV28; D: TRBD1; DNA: TGTGCCAGCAGTTTCAGGGGGCCCCTTGAAGCTTTCTTT; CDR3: CASSFRGPLEAFF
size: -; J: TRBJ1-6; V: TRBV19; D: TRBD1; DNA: TGTGCCAGTATGGGACAGGGGTTGAGAGGGGGATCACCCCTCCACTTT; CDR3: CASMGQGLRGGSPLHF
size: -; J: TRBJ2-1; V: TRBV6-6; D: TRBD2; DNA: TGTGCCAGCCTCCTGGGACTAGCGGGAGGGAATGGTGAGCAGTTCTTC; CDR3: CASLLGLAGGNGEQFF
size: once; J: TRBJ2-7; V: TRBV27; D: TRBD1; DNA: TGTGCCAGCTCTCAACAGGGGTTTCCCTACGAGCAGTACTTC; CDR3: CASSQQGFPYEQYF
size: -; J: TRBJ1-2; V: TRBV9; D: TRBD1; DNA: TGTGCCAGTTCCGGGACAGGGCACGACGTCTATGGCTACACCTTC; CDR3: CASSGTGHDVYGYTF
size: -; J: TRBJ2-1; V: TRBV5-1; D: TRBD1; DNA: TGCGCCAGCAGCTTGAGGGACAGGCGCGATGAGCAGTTCTTC; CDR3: CASSLRDRRDEQFF
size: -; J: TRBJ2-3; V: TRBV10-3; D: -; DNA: TGTGCCATCACACGACTAAGCACAGATACGCAGTATTTT; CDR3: CAITRLSTDTQYF
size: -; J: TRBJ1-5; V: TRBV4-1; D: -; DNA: TGCGCCAGCAGCCAAGGAGAAAGGTTACTCCAGGATATTTATAGCAATCAGCCCCAGCATTTT; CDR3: CASSQGERLLQDIYSNQPQHF
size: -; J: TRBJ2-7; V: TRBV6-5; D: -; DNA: TGTGCCAGCAGTTATCAGGGGAACTGGGGAACCTACGAGCAGTACTTC; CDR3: CASSYQGNWGTYEQYF
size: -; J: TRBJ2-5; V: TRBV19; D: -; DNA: TGTGCCAGTAGTATAGTGGCGGGTCACCAAGAGACCCAGTACTTC; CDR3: CASSIVAGHQETQYF
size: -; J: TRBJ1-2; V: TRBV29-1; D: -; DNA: TGCAGCGACTTGACGGGTGCCAACTATGGCTACACCTTC; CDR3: CSDLTGANYGYTF
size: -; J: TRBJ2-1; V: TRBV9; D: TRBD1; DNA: TGTGCCAGCAGTCTAGGACAGGGGGCGGCCAGCTCCTACAATGAGCAGTTCTTC; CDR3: CASSLGQGAASSYNEQFF
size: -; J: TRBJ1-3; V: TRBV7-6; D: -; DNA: TGTGCCAGCAGCTTGACCCCACAGGGAGGAAACACCATATATTTT; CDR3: CASSLTPQGGNTIYF
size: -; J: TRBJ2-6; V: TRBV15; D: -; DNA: TGTGCCACCAGTAAAGTCGGAGCAGCTGGGGCCAACGTCCTGACTTTC; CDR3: CATSKVGAAGANVLTF
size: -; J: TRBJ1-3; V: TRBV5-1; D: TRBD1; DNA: TGCGCCAGCAGCTTGGAGGGGGCCAACTCTGGAAACACCATATATTTT; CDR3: CASSLEGANSGNTIYF
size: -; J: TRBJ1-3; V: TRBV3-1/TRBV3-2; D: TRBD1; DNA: TGTGCCAGCAGCAAACAGGGGCGGTATGGAAACACCATATATTTT; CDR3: CASSKQGRYGNTIYF
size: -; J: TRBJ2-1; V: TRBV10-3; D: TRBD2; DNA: TGTGCCATCAGACCGGGACTAGCGGTTTCCAATGAGCAGTTCTTC; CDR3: CAIRPGLAVSNEQFF
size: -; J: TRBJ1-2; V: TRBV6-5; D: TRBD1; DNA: TGTGCCAGCAGACGAGACAGGGGGATGTATGGCTACACCTTC; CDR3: CASRRDRGMYGYTF
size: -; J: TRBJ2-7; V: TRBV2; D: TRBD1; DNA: TGTGCCAGCAGTGAGGGGACAGGGGGCCTTATCGAGCAGTACTTC; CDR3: CASSEGTGGLIEQYF
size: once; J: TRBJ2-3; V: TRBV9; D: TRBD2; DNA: TGTGCCAGCAGCCCCCGTCCGGCTAGCGGGGCGGCGGGGCACACAGATACGCAGTATTTT; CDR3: CASSPRPASGAAGHTDTQYF